Following are 29 T cell receptor beta chains from one sample sequenced in a study of control samples from healthy donors and cancer patients. Libraries were prepared by immunoSEQ multiplex PCR; TCRdb keeps only in-frame clonotypes and omits some of them. Of some 95,000 clones in the sample, roughly 88% were seen once. What was sequenced was blood. The receptors were sampled from a man younger than 45 in good health.

The J gene is TRBJ1-1, the V gene TRBV21-1. TRBV21-1 is recorded as a pseudogene. The CDR3 is 13 residues long. CDR3 bases: TGTGCCAGCAGCAAAGGGACGAACACTGAAGCTTTCTTT. This encodes CASSKGTNTEAFF.

This clone turned up a few times. The chain carries TRBV10-1 and TRBJ1-3; unclear D gene. From germline, CDR1 is WNHNN and CDR2 SYGVQD (reference sequence). Trimming cost V 1 base and J 3 bases, with 7 bases left between them. The CDR3 is 14 amino acids. The CDR3 protein is CASSEWSDGNTIYF. In DNA, the CDR3 is TGCGCCAGCAGTGAGTGGTCAGATGGAAACACCATATATTTT.

The chain is built from TRBV6-5 and TRBJ1-2; 8 bases are a match to TRBD1. The V gene end was trimmed by 5 bases and the J gene end by 3 bases; junction bases not matched to a gene: 8. The CDR3 is 15 residues long. CDR1 and CDR2 from the germline V gene are MNHEY and SVGAGI. CDR3: CASSRASGGDYGYTF. The CDR3 DNA sequence: TGTGCCAGCAGTCGAGCCTCAGGGGGCGACTATGGCTACACCTTC.

This chain joins TRBV6-5 and TRBJ1-5, with 7 bases that match TRBD1. Germline V gene sequence: CDR1 MNHEY, CDR2 SVGAGI. CDR3 length: 14 amino acids. V shed 7 bases, J shed 3 bases, and the junction held 6 bases outside the gene matches. DNA for the CDR3: TGTGCCAGCAACGACAGGGAACTCAATCAGCCCCAGCATTTT. It codes for CASNDRELNQPQHF.

V and J are TRBV9 and TRBJ2-2; no firm D call. This CDR3 contains 13 residues. V was cut by 3 bases and J by 1 base, with 4 bases left in between. Germline V lookup: CDR1 SGDLS, CDR2 YYNGEE. In DNA, the CDR3 is TGTGCCAGCAGCGCGGGGAACACCGGGGAGCTGTTTTTT. As protein: CASSAGNTGELFF.

The chain uses TRBV7-9 and TRBJ1-2, with 7 positions matching TRBD1. The ends lost 0 bases at V and 4 bases at J; junction bases unmatched: 8. This CDR3 has 16 residues. The germline V gene encodes CDR1 SEHNR and CDR2 FQNEAQ (reference sequence). CDR3 in DNA: TGTGCCAGCAGCTTAGCGCTCGGGACAGAGAGCTATGGCTACACCTTC. It codes for CASSLALGTESYGYTF.

This clone was counted between two and nine times. The chain is built from TRBV6-2 or TRBV6-3 and TRBJ2-1, with 7 bases aligning to TRBD2. CDR1 is MNHEY and CDR2 is SVGEGT in the germline V gene. Germline trimming cut 2 bases from V and 10 bases from J; bases unmatched to any gene: 8. The CDR3 sequence is 14 residues long. CDR3 region: CASSYLSGREEQFF. DNA of the CDR3: TGTGCCAGCAGTTACCTTTCGGGGAGGGAGGAGCAGTTCTTC.

The chain recombines TRBV27 with TRBJ2-7; 7 positions match TRBD1. CDR1 and CDR2 from the germline V gene are MNHEY and SMNVEV (reference sequence). V was clipped by 2 bases and J by 3 bases; unmatched bases: 7. The CDR3 length is 15 residues. CDR3 nucleotide sequence: TGTGCCAGCAGTTTAGAACAGGGGATGCTCTACGAGCAGTACTTC. This encodes CASSLEQGMLYEQYF.

The CDR3 reads CASSPVSWGDTEAFF. CDR3 coding DNA: TGTGCCAGCTCACCAGTCAGCTGGGGGGACACTGAAGCTTTCTTT. The V call is TRBV18, the J call TRBJ1-1; possibly TRBD1 for D (5 bases). The CDR3 has 15 residues. V gave up 2 bases and J gave up 3 bases, with 13 bases separating them. Germline assignment: CDR1 KGHSH and CDR2 LQKENI.

As regards this clone: A junction end diverges from the germline sequence, so it may reflect a read error. The chain has TRBV5-1 and TRBJ2-4, with 7 bases aligning to TRBD1. The CDR3 contains 15 residues. The germline gives CDR1 SGHRS, CDR2 YFSETQ. This CDR3 reads CAGSYTPGQQNIQYF. For the CDR3, the DNA is TGCGCCGGCAGCTATACTCCGGGACAGCAAAACATTCAGTACTTC.

This chain links TRBV25-1 with TRBJ1-1; tentative D call: TRBD1 (6 bases). This CDR3 is 13 amino acids long. The germline CDR1 and CDR2 sequences are MGHDK and SYGVNS. The V and J ends lost 3 bases and 4 bases respectively, with 9 bases between them. The CDR3 DNA reads TGTGCCAGCAGTGAGGGGACACCCACTGAAGCTTTCTTT. Its protein is CASSEGTPTEAFF.

The gene calls are TRBV5-1 and TRBJ1-1; TRBD1 aligns across 9 bases. CDR1 and CDR2 (germline): SGHRS, YFSETQ. The CDR3 covers 16 residues. V dropped 0 bases and J dropped 2; count of bases not matched to a gene: 5. This chain's CDR3 is CASSLDRGQINTEAFF. CDR3 sequence (DNA): TGCGCCAGCAGCTTGGACAGGGGGCAAATAAACACTGAAGCTTTCTTT.

This clone was counted between two and nine times. This chain joins TRBV7-9 and TRBJ2-7, with D maybe TRBD2 (6 bases). Deletions cut 5 bases from V and 12 bases from J, with 14 bases between. CDR3 length: 11 amino acids. The germline CDR1 and CDR2 sequences are SEHNR and FQNEAQ (reference sequence). The CDR3 sequence is CASSGGDDPYF. The CDR3 DNA is TGTGCCAGCAGCGGCGGGGATGATCCGTACTTC.

This chain connects TRBV11-3 to TRBJ2-5, with 11 bases aligning to TRBD2. Trimming cost V 3 bases and J 4 bases; bases outside gene matches: 7. The germline V gene has CDR1 SGHNT and CDR2 YENEEA. CDR3 length: 16 amino acids. The DNA for the CDR3 is TGTGCCAGCAGCTTTGGAGGCCTAGCGGGAGGAGAGACCCAGTACTTC. Protein product: CASSFGGLAGGETQYF.

The V and J genes are TRBV5-1 and TRBJ2-1; D is possibly TRBD2 (5 bases). The germline V and J ends were trimmed by 4 bases and 3 bases, with 8 bases remaining between them. Germline-derived CDR1 and CDR2 are SGHRS and YFSETQ. There are 13 residues in the CDR3. The CDR3: CASSGSLYNEQFF. DNA for the CDR3: TGCGCCAGCAGCGGGAGCCTCTACAATGAGCAGTTCTTC.

The chain carries TRBV6-6 and TRBJ1-5; D possibly corresponds to TRBD1 (5 bases). CDR1 is MNHNY and CDR2 is SVGAGI in the germline V gene (reference sequence). The ends were cut back, 7 bases at V and 6 bases at J, with 16 bases in the middle. The CDR3 has 14 residues. The CDR3 reads CASNPRTFSQPQHF. CDR3 nucleotides: TGTGCCAGCAACCCGAGGACATTCAGTCAGCCCCAGCATTTT.

CDR3 in amino acids: CASSLVGGISGELFF. The CDR3 nucleotides read TGTGCCAGCAGCTTAGTAGGCGGGATCTCCGGGGAGCTGTTTTTT. This chain uses TRBV7-9 with TRBJ2-2; D is possibly TRBD2 (6 bases). CDR1 and CDR2 (germline): SEHNR, FQNEAQ (reference sequence). The CDR3 runs 15 residues. Trimming left V 1 base short and J 6 bases short, with 12 bases between.

The genes are TRBV28 and TRBJ1-1, with D maybe TRBD1 (6 bases). This CDR3 comprises 15 residues. With 2 bases removed from V and 4 bases from J, the gap between germline ends came to 14 bases. The V gene's germline CDR1 is MDHEN and CDR2 SYDVKM. CDR3 bases: TGTGCCAGCAGTTTACCACAGGGCTTGGCCACTGAAGCTTTCTTT. Translated: CASSLPQGLATEAFF. Full variable domain (missing parts from reference TRBV28 and TRBJ1-1): DVKVTQSSRYLVKRTGEKVFLECVQDMDHENMFWYRQDPGLGLRLIYFSYDVKMKEKGDIPEGYSVSREKKERFSLILESASTNQTSMYLCASSLPQGLATEAFFGQGTRLTVV.

The CDR3 spells CAISRPQDVLDHNEQFF. Here the CDR3 DNA reads TGTGCCATCAGCCGACCCCAGGACGTCCTGGACCACAATGAGCAGTTCTTC. The rearrangement uses TRBV10-3 and TRBJ2-1, with D uncertain. The CDR3 is made up of 17 amino acids. Germline CDR1 reads ENHRY; CDR2 reads SYGVKD. The V end lost 6 bases, the J end lost 5 bases, and 23 bases lay between the germline ends.

This clone has only one observation. This chain links TRBV21-1 with TRBJ2-1; the D call in the table, TRBD1, was not verified against the DNA. TRBV21-1 is a pseudogene locus. The CDR3 length is 15 residues. This chain's CDR3 is CASSKADRAHNEQFF. For the CDR3, the DNA is TGTGCCAGCAGCAAAGCAGACAGGGCCCACAATGAGCAGTTCTTC.

The J gene is TRBJ2-7, the V gene TRBV5-1, with D possibly being TRBD1 (5 bases). Trimming pared 5 bases from V and 3 bases from J, leaving 12 bases between. The CDR3 consists of 13 residues. Germline CDR1 SGHRS, CDR2 YFSETQ. CDR3 loop: CASSYDRHYEQYF. In DNA form, the CDR3 reads TGCGCCAGCAGTTACGACAGACACTACGAGCAGTACTTC.

This clone was seen just once. This sequence joins TRBV18 and TRBJ2-7; the match to TRBD2 covers 7 bases. The CDR3 loop spans 15 amino acids. Germline CDR1 reads KGHSH; CDR2 reads LQKENI. The junction had 6 bases not matched to a gene; V was cut back by 2 bases and J by 2 bases. CDR3 amino acids: CASSPEAGVPYEQYF. The CDR3 nucleotides are TGTGCCAGCTCACCAGAGGCGGGAGTTCCCTACGAGCAGTACTTC.

Note on this clone: Within the sample, other DNA sequences also encode this same CDR3. This chain uses TRBV24-1 with TRBJ1-2; D unresolved. V lost 3 bases and J 5 bases, leaving 6 bases between the germline ends. There are 12 residues in the CDR3. The germline V gene has CDR1 KGHDR and CDR2 SFDVKD. CDR3 sequence: CATSDPGYGYTF. The CDR3 nucleotides read TGTGCCACCAGTGATCCGGGGTATGGCTACACCTTC.

There are a few counts of this clone. This chain joins TRBV6-1 and TRBJ2-3, with D tentatively TRBD2 (6 bases). Germline assignment: CDR1 MNHNS and CDR2 SASEGT. The CDR3 has 17 amino acids. The V gene lost 4 bases and the J gene lost 0 bases, with 17 bases spanning the gap. Here the CDR3 reads CASSVLGGFSSTDTQYF. The CDR3 DNA reads TGTGCCAGCAGTGTACTTGGGGGGTTCTCTAGCACAGATACGCAGTATTTT.

The chain joins TRBV24-1 to TRBJ1-4; 10 nucleotides match TRBD1. Germline lookup yields CDR1 KGHDR and CDR2 SFDVKD. The length of the CDR3 is 15 residues. V shed 5 bases, J shed 8 bases, and the junction held 7 bases outside the gene matches. The CDR3 loop is CATSATTGGREKLFF. In DNA, the CDR3 is TGTGCCACCAGTGCAACGACAGGGGGCCGAGAAAAACTGTTTTTT.

This clone appeared a few times. The chain joins TRBV7-2 to TRBJ1-1; TRBD1 matches at 7 bases. With 3 bases clipped from V and 5 bases from J, the junction kept 15 bases outside the gene matches. The CDR3 has 17 residues. Germline CDR1 and CDR2: SGHTA and FQGNSA. CDR3 coding DNA: TGTGCCAGCAGCTTTTCGTTTCGGGGCAGGGGGAATACTGAAGCTTTCTTT. Translated, it gives CASSFSFRGRGNTEAFF.

The chain links TRBV6-5 to TRBJ2-7; possible D gene TRBD1, 6 bases. This CDR3 spans 13 amino acids. Trimming removed 5 bases from V and 2 bases from J, with 10 bases in between. CDR1 is MNHEY, CDR2 SVGAGI, per germline. The CDR3 sequence is CASSPYRAYEQYF. The DNA of the CDR3 is TGTGCCAGCAGTCCTTACAGGGCCTACGAGCAGTACTTC.

V gene TRBV4-1 combines with J gene TRBJ2-7; the D gene is possibly TRBD1 (5 bases). Germline lookup yields CDR1 MGHRA and CDR2 YSYEKL. V lost 4 bases and J 0 bases, leaving 16 bases between the germline ends. The CDR3 extends over 16 amino acids. DNA of the CDR3: TGCGCCAGCAGCCCGACCGTACCAGGGAACTCCTACGAGCAGTACTTC. As protein: CASSPTVPGNSYEQYF.

V usage is TRBV4-3 and J usage is TRBJ2-7, with 7 bases matching TRBD1. The CDR3 loop spans 13 amino acids. With 0 bases clipped from V and 6 bases from J, the junction kept 2 bases outside the gene matches. Germline V gene sequence: CDR1 LGHNA, CDR2 YSLEER. CDR3 protein: CASSQEKGAEQYF. CDR3 sequence (DNA): TGCGCCAGCAGCCAAGAGAAGGGGGCCGAGCAGTACTTC.